These T cell receptor beta chains were read from a single sample in a study of Japanese encephalitis immunity and Zika vaccine responses. MiXCR was run by TCRdb on the 5' RACE reads, yielding one entry per CDR3 protein. Among about 270 distinct CDR3 sequences listed, around 3% were seen once. The specimen was antigen-activated CD8+ T cells from blood, cultured, collected during a Zika inactivated vaccine study. Receptors were obtained from an adult man who received an inactivated Zika virus vaccine. The CDR3 runs from the conserved cysteine through the conserved F or W. Each record gives: clone size, J gene, V gene, D gene, CDR3 protein, CDR3 DNA. A D gene is named only where the DNA matches it firmly. The size entry gives once, few, many or a size class.

large	TRBJ1-1	TRBV4-3	TRBD1	CASSWGQGGNTEAFF	TGCGCCAGCAGCTGGGGACAGGGAGGGAACACTGAAGCTTTCTTT
large	TRBJ2-7	TRBV4-3	TRBD2	CASSQVEAGLAGGSYEQYF	TGCGCCAGCAGCCAAGTGGAAGCGGGACTAGCGGGGGGTTCCTACGAGCAGTACTTC